The entry that follows covers one T cell receptor (beta chain) sequence. TCRdb keeps only in-frame clones here, not all; method: immunoSEQ multiplex PCR. The table lists under 60,000 clones, approximately 90% of them singletons, with about 5% in the top ten. The data were obtained in a study of OX40 agonist ivuxolimab in advanced cancers. Study as a whole: Every 2 weeks, patients received ivuxolimab intravenously, dosed at 0.01 to 10 mg/kg.

Patients had blood sampled at baseline and again on cycle 4 day 1 and cycle 7 day 1. The clonotype was recovered from an adult with an advanced solid tumor such as melanoma, head and neck, liver or kidney cancer. The sample in question was CD4+ or CD8+ T cells sorted from blood, obtained in a trial of the OX40 agonist ivuxolimab.

CDR3 in DNA: TGTGCCAGCAGCGTCGGAGGGCTCTCTGGAAACACCATATATTTT. Its translation: CASSVGGLSGNTIYF. V usage is TRBV7-2 and J usage is TRBJ1-3; D uncertain. From germline, CDR1 is SGHTA and CDR2 FQGNSA. The CDR3 consists of 15 residues. The V gene lost 5 bases and the J gene lost 0 bases, with 11 bases spanning the gap.